This TCR beta chain stems from a study of blood T cell repertoires in COVID-19. Across the whole study: The origin of the acute and convalescent COVID-19 samples was the United States, Italy and Spain. The cDNA or gDNA used as material had been derived from T cells, B-cell-depleted T cells, or PBMCs.

Trimming cost V 5 bases and J 3 bases; bases outside gene matches: 4. CDR1 is SEHNR and CDR2 is FQNEAQ in the germline V gene (reference sequence). This CDR3 contains 14 residues. Authors' data handling: Amplification with reference gene primers provided the estimates of nucleated cell counts. Sequencing was performed with immunoSEQ multiplex PCR; in TCRdb, only in-frame clones are kept and a portion is missing. D and trimming were read from the DNA, whereas the V and J calls and clone size are those reported in that table. The sample has 160,000 or so clones, 80% to 90% seen once; the top ten hold around 14%.

This chain uses TRBV7-9 with TRBJ1-2; TRBD1 aligns across 9 bases. This clonotype originated in a woman aged 40 to 50 with acute or convalescent COVID-19. Sequencing was performed on peripheral blood. This CDR3 is CASSPGQGDYGYTF. The CDR3 coding sequence is TGTGCCAGCAGCCCGGGACAGGGAGACTATGGCTACACCTTC.